The rows below give T cell receptor beta chains drawn from one sample of a study of CD8 T cells in ankylosing spondylitis. TCRdb recomputed calls from the 5' RACE reads with MiXCR, one row per CDR3 protein. The data show about 69,000 distinct CDR3 sequences, about 5.2% seen once. The sequenced material came from blood, either unsorted or a sorted T cell fraction (not recorded which). The receptors come from a male donor with ankylosing spondylitis or in good health (not recorded which). CDR3s include the opening cysteine and the closing phenylalanine or tryptophan. The order of the fields is J gene, clone size, V gene, D gene, CDR3 DNA, CDR3 protein. A D gene is named only where the DNA matches it firmly. The size field is filled for only some rows; it gives once, few, many or a size class.

>TRBJ1-3|many|TRBV5-1|TRBD1
TGCGCCAGCAGCTTGTGGGGGCTCCGGGACAGCTCTGGAAACACCATATATTTT
CASSLWGLRDSSGNTIYF
>TRBJ2-7|many|TRBV2|NA
TGTGCCAGCCCGGGACCAGCAGACCTTAGCGAGCAGTACTTC
CASPGPADLSEQYF
>TRBJ2-4|many|TRBV18|TRBD1
TGTGCCAGCTCACTTTCCGGACAGGGAAGAGGCAAAAACATTCAGTACTTC
CASSLSGQGRGKNIQYF
>TRBJ2-1|few|TRBV28|NA
TGTGCCAGCACCTGCCCCGGGGGCAAGCAGTTCTTC
CASTCPGGKQFF
>TRBJ2-7|many|TRBV20-1|TRBD1
TGCAGTGCTCCTAATGGACAGGGTCTAGCCTACGAGCAGTACTTC
CSAPNGQGLAYEQYF
>TRBJ1-1|many|TRBV20-1|NA
TGCAGTGCTAGAGATATGGATGAAGGAGGGGACACTGAAGCTTTCTTT
CSARDMDEGGDTEAFF
>TRBJ1-5|many|TRBV6-5|TRBD1
TGTGCCAGCAGTCCTTCGGACAGGTCCTACAATCAGCCCCAGCATTTT
CASSPSDRSYNQPQHF
>TRBJ1-2|many|TRBV12-3/TRBV12-4|NA
TGTGCCAGCAGTCCCCAGGGCGGCTACACCTTC
CASSPQGGYTF
>TRBJ1-2|many|TRBV30|NA
TGTGCCTGGAGTCGGGGGAGTTATGGCTACACCTTC
CAWSRGSYGYTF
>TRBJ1-5|many|TRBV11-2|NA
TGTGCCAGCAGCTTAGATAGCCCTTATACAGGCGACAATCAGCCCCAGCATTTT
CASSLDSPYTGDNQPQHF
>TRBJ2-7|many|TRBV12-3/TRBV12-4|TRBD2
TGTGCCAGCAGTGGGGGGGTAGCGGCCTACGAGCAGTACTTC
CASSGGVAAYEQYF
>TRBJ2-7|NA|TRBV29-1|NA
TGCAGCGTTGAAGGACGCGTCGGTGGGGGAGAGCAGTACTTC
CSVEGRVGGGEQYF
>TRBJ2-3|many|TRBV5-1|NA
TGCGCCAGCAGCCGGACAGATTTCACAGATACGCAGTATTTT
CASSRTDFTDTQYF
>TRBJ1-2|many|TRBV2|NA
TGTGCCAGCAGAGCTGACACCGTCGGTCACTATGGCTACACCTTC
CASRADTVGHYGYTF
>TRBJ2-3|many|TRBV7-2|NA
TGTGCCAGCAGCTTTCAGGGGGGAGCTACAGATACGCAGTATTTT
CASSFQGGATDTQYF
>TRBJ1-1|many|TRBV18|NA
TGTGCCAGCTCACGCGACCCCAGTAGCACTGAAGCTTTCTTT
CASSRDPSSTEAFF
>TRBJ2-1|many|TRBV7-9|NA
TGTGCCAGCAGCCCCGGTAGTACCCATGAGCAGTTCTTC
CASSPGSTHEQFF
>TRBJ1-2|many|TRBV12-5|NA
TGTGCTCTAGTGGTTTATGACAGGAACTATGGCTACACCTTC
CALVVYDRNYGYTF
>TRBJ2-7|few|TRBV6-1|NA
TGTGCCAGCAGCGCGAAGAGGGACGAGCAGTACTTC
CASSAKRDEQYF
>TRBJ2-2|many|TRBV5-1|TRBD1
TGCGCCGCCTCCGACAGGGCCCCCGGGAACACCGGGGAGCTGTTTTTT
CAASDRAPGNTGELFF
>TRBJ2-5|many|TRBV5-5|NA
TGTGCCAGCAGCTTGGCCCGTAGATTACAAGAGACCCAGTACTTC
CASSLARRLQETQYF
>TRBJ2-5|few|TRBV20-1|TRBD1
TGCTGTGCTAGAGATGTGAAGGGACAGGGCCAAGAGACCCAGTACTTC
CCARDVKGQGQETQYF
>TRBJ2-1|many|TRBV10-3|NA
TGTGCCATCAGTTTACAGGGAAATGAGCAGTTCTTC
CAISLQGNEQFF
>TRBJ2-2|many|TRBV5-1|TRBD1
TGCGCCAGCAGCCCCGGACAGGGGGCTCTTGGCGGGGAGCTGTTTTTT
CASSPGQGALGGELFF
>TRBJ2-5|many|TRBV5-1|NA
TGCGCCAGCAGCTTGATGTGGTCAGGAGAGACCCAGTACTTC
CASSLMWSGETQYF
>TRBJ2-7|many|TRBV20-1|NA
TGCAGTGCTACGTCAGGGGCCTACGAGCAGTACTTC
CSATSGAYEQYF
>TRBJ2-2|many|TRBV5-5|NA
TGTGCCAGCAGCTTAGGGGGGACCGGGGAGCTGTTTTTT
CASSLGGTGELFF
>TRBJ2-3|many|TRBV20-1|TRBD2
TGCAGTGCTGAACCCCGGACTAGCGGTTCTACAGATACGCAGTATTTT
CSAEPRTSGSTDTQYF
>TRBJ2-3|many|TRBV5-1|TRBD1
TGCGCCAGCAGCCGGGACAGCTTAGGGGCAGATACGCAGTATTTT
CASSRDSLGADTQYF
>TRBJ1-2|many|TRBV20-1|TRBD1
TGCAGTGCTATGAGACAGGGCCCTATGGGGGGCTACACCTTC
CSAMRQGPMGGYTF
>TRBJ1-6|many|TRBV4-3|NA
TGCGCCAGCAGCCAAGATTACGGCCCGGAGAATTCACCCCTCCACTTT
CASSQDYGPENSPLHF
>TRBJ1-1|many|TRBV12-3/TRBV12-4|NA
TGTGCCAGCAGTCCCCTCGCGGGGGCCGCGAAGAAAGCTTTCTTT
CASSPLAGAAKKAFF
>TRBJ2-5|many|TRBV6-5|NA
TGTGCCAGCAGTTACTCGGTTACAGGGCCGAGGGAGACCCAGTACTTC
CASSYSVTGPRETQYF
>TRBJ2-7|many|TRBV7-9|NA
TGTGCCAGCAGCGACAGAGCCTACGAGCAGTACTTC
CASSDRAYEQYF
>TRBJ1-2|many|TRBV18|NA
TGTGCCAGCTCACCAGAAGGGTATGGCTACACCTTC
CASSPEGYGYTF
>TRBJ1-1|many|TRBV19|NA
TGTGCCAGTCTTGGATGGGCCCCTGAAGCTTTCTTT
CASLGWAPEAFF
>TRBJ2-7|NA|TRBV7-6|NA
TGTGCCAGCAGCTCCCCCTCTTCCTACGAGCAGTACTTC
CASSSPSSYEQYF
>TRBJ2-5|many|TRBV18|NA
TGTGCCAGCTCACACTCGACTGAACGAAAAGAGACCCAGTACTTC
CASSHSTERKETQYF
>TRBJ2-2|many|TRBV7-8|NA
TGTGCCAGCAGCTTAGTGGGGACCGGGACAACGAACACCGGGGAGCTGTTTTTT
CASSLVGTGTTNTGELFF
>TRBJ2-1|many|TRBV7-9|TRBD2
TGTGCCAGCAGCTTAGGACTAGCAAATTTCAATGAGCAGTTCTTC
CASSLGLANFNEQFF
>TRBJ2-1|many|TRBV28|NA
TGTGCCAGCAGTTTATGGGGTACCAATGAGCAGTTCTTC
CASSLWGTNEQFF
>TRBJ1-5|many|TRBV28|NA
TGTGCCAGCGTATTAACCTCCGGGGGGTACGGGCAGCCCCAGCATTTT
CASVLTSGGYGQPQHF
>TRBJ1-1|many|TRBV6-1|NA
TGTGCCAGCAGAGGGCCGAAGAACACTGAAGCTTTCTTT
CASRGPKNTEAFF
>TRBJ2-7|many|TRBV20-1|TRBD1
TGCAGTGCTAGAGACCGGGACAGGGAGTACGAGCAGTACTTC
CSARDRDREYEQYF
>TRBJ2-1|many|TRBV7-8|NA
TGTGCCAGCAGCTTGTTAGAACTACCGGGTAATGAGCAGTTCTTC
CASSLLELPGNEQFF
>TRBJ2-1|many|TRBV7-6|TRBD2
TGTGCCAGCAGTCGAGGACTAGCGGGGGGGGTTAACAATGAGCAGTTCTTC
CASSRGLAGGVNNEQFF
>TRBJ2-5|many|TRBV6-5|NA
TGTGCCAGCAGTTGCGGGGAGGACGAGACCCAGTACTTC
CASSCGEDETQYF
>TRBJ1-1|many|TRBV20-1|TRBD1
TGCAGTGCTAGAGATCCGGGCCAGGGGGCTGAAGCTTTCTTT
CSARDPGQGAEAFF
>TRBJ2-1|many|TRBV12-3/TRBV12-4|TRBD2
TGTGCCAGCAGGGGACTAGCGGGGATTAATGAGCAGTTCTTC
CASRGLAGINEQFF
>TRBJ2-1|many|TRBV3-1|NA
TGTGCCAGCAGTCCGCGGACGGTAAGCTCCTACAATGAGCAGTTCTTC
CASSPRTVSSYNEQFF
>TRBJ2-7|many|TRBV20-1|NA
TGCAGTGCTAGAGCAAACAGGGCAGGACCTTACGAGCAGTACTTC
CSARANRAGPYEQYF
>TRBJ2-7|many|TRBV5-1|NA
TGCGCCAGCAGCCTTGCAGATGGAGAGCAGTACTTC
CASSLADGEQYF
>TRBJ2-7|many|TRBV30|NA
TGTGCCTGGAGTGTACTCCCGCTGGGGGATTTATCCTACGAGCAGTACTTC
CAWSVLPLGDLSYEQYF
>TRBJ1-1|NA|TRBV6-5|TRBD1
TGTGCCAGCAGTACAGGACAGGAGATGACTTTCTTT
CASSTGQEMTFF
>TRBJ1-1|many|TRBV29-1|NA
TGCAGCGGTGGACAGACCACTGAAGCTTTCTTT
CSGGQTTEAFF